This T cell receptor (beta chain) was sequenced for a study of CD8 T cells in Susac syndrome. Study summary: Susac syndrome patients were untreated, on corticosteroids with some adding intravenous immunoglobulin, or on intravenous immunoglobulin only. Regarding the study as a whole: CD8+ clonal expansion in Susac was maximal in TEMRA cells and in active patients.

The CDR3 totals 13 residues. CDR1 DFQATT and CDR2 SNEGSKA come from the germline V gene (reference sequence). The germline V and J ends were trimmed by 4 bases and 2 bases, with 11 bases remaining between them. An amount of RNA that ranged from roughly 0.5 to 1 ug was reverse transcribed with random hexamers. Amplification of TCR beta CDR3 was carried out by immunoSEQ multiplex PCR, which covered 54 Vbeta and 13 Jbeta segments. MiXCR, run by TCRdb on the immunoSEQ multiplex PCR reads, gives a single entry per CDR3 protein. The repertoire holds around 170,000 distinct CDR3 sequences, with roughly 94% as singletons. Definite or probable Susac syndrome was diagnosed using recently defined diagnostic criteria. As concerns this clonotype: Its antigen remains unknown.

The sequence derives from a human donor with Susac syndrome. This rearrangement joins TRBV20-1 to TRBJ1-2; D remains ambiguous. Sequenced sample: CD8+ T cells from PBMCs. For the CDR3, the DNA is TGCAGTGCTATTTCCCGGAAAAACTATGGCTACACCTTC. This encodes CSAISRKNYGYTF.